The rows below give T cell receptor beta chains drawn from one sample of a study. TCRdb ran MiXCR on the 5' RACE reads and lists one entry per CDR3 protein. Found here are under 45,000 distinct CDR3 sequences, about 20% of them singletons; the top ten hold about 4.1%. Sequenced sample: Tregs sorted from blood. The receptors originated from a female donor with breast cancer. Both conserved end residues are part of each CDR3. The D gene is left open where the match is weak. Clone size is not always given. Where it is, it says once, few, many or a class for expanded clones.

>NA|NA|TRBV25-1|TRBJ2-1
CASSGCTGGSNGQFF
TGTGCCAGCAGTGGCTGTACAGGTGGAAGCAATGGGCAGTTCTTC
>NA|NA|TRBV6-5|TRBJ2-6
CATHSGSGYTSGANVLTF
TGTGCCACCCACAGCGGGTCTGGATATACCTCTGGGGCCAACGTCCTGACTTTC
>NA|NA|TRBV27|TRBJ2-1
CASSQSAGSSSYNEQFF
TGTGCCAGCAGTCAGAGCGCAGGATCTAGCTCCTACAATGAGCAGTTCTTC
>TRBD1|few|TRBV7-2|TRBJ2-7
CASSLEGAYTYEQYF
TGTGCCAGCAGCTTAGAGGGGGCCTATACCTACGAGCAGTACTTC
>NA|many|TRBV3-1|TRBJ2-5
CASSQDLGAGETQYF
TGTGCCAGCAGCCAAGATCTGGGGGCTGGCGAGACCCAGTACTTC
>NA|few|TRBV5-1|TRBJ1-1
CASSLTWSPGGEAFF
TGCGCCAGCAGCTTGACGTGGAGCCCGGGCGGTGAAGCTTTCTTT
>NA|few|TRBV10-1|TRBJ2-1
CASSDGGDEQFF
TGCGCCAGCAGTGATGGCGGCGATGAGCAGTTCTTC
>NA|NA|TRBV3-1|TRBJ1-6
CASSQDGGGRSPLHF
TGTGCCAGCAGCCAAGACGGGGGGGGGCGATCACCCCTCCACTTT
>NA|NA|TRBV6-2/TRBV6-3|TRBJ2-3
CASSTTRLSQPPTDTQYF
TGTGCCAGCAGTACAACTCGGCTTTCGCAACCCCCCACAGATACGCAGTATTTT
>NA|many|TRBV12-3/TRBV12-4|TRBJ2-7
CASSSSGTSYEQYF
TGTGCCAGCAGTTCATCGGGGACTTCCTACGAGCAGTACTTC
>NA|once|TRBV6-2/TRBV6-3|TRBJ2-1
CASSSGPGANEQFF
TGTGCCAGCAGTTCCGGGCCGGGGGCCAATGAGCAGTTCTTC
>TRBD1|many|TRBV27|TRBJ1-2
CASSPTGFRGYTF
TGTGCCAGCAGTCCGACAGGGTTTCGTGGCTACACCTTC
>NA|many|TRBV29-1|TRBJ2-7
CSVEGEGPSYEQYF
TGCAGCGTTGAAGGGGAAGGACCTTCCTACGAGCAGTACTTC
>NA|NA|TRBV12-3/TRBV12-4|TRBJ2-7
CASTGLAYEQYF
TGTGCCAGCACGGGGCTCGCCTACGAGCAGTACTTC
>NA|few|TRBV28|TRBJ2-3
CASSGRQYTDTQYF
TGTGCCAGCAGTGGGAGGCAGTACACAGATACGCAGTATTTT
>NA|NA|TRBV12-3/TRBV12-4|TRBJ1-1
CASSSLPRGGAFF
TGTGCCAGCAGTTCACTCCCCCGGGGGGGAGCTTTCTTT
>NA|few|TRBV6-5|TRBJ1-1
CASSYSGVGYTEAFF
TGTGCCAGCAGTTACTCCGGGGTTGGTTACACTGAAGCTTTCTTT
>NA|many|TRBV6-5|TRBJ2-1
CASSYSRLAYNEQFF
TGTGCCAGCAGTTACTCGAGATTAGCATACAATGAGCAGTTCTTC
>NA|few|TRBV5-1|TRBJ1-6
CASSLLFNSPLHF
TGCGCCAGCAGCTTGTTGTTTAATTCACCCCTCCACTTT
>NA|NA|TRBV20-1|TRBJ1-1
CSARDRSQGRTEAFF
TGCAGTGCTAGAGATAGGTCCCAGGGGAGGACTGAAGCTTTCTTT
>TRBD2|NA|TRBV20-1|TRBJ2-7
CSASGLAGGEQYF
TGCAGTGCTTCCGGACTAGCGGGAGGCGAGCAGTACTTC
>NA|many|TRBV4-1|TRBJ2-1
CASSLRQVSSYNEQFF
TGCGCCAGCAGCCTCCGACAGGTGAGCTCCTACAATGAGCAGTTCTTC